The clone carrying this TCR beta chain was picked up many times. The source of the sample is a study of T-cell reconstitution after alpha-beta-depleted transplantation in children. With 0 bases removed from V and 12 bases from J, the gap between germline ends came to 7 bases. Germline V gives CDR1 SGHKS, CDR2 YYEKEE (reference sequence). The CDR3 is 11 amino acids. Researchers prepared the TCRbeta library using unique molecular identifiers, the study reports. TCRdb independently ran MiXCR on the PCR reads; one entry per CDR3 protein. The repertoire holds hundreds of thousands of distinct CDR3 sequences, with over 15% as singletons.

Here the sequenced sample was PBMCs from the stem cell graft donor, taken from the stem cell graft. The sequence was obtained from a human donor who donated a stem cell graft to a child with acute myeloid leukemia. V and J are TRBV5-5 and TRBJ2-1, with D uncertain. CDR3: CASSLEGPQFF. The CDR3 nucleotides read TGTGCCAGCAGCTTGGAAGGGCCGCAGTTCTTC.